These 10 T cell receptor beta chains share one sample of origin, sequenced in a study of cytomegalovirus exposure and HLA in healthy donors. A multiplex PCR was run with 60 Vbeta primers and 13 Jbeta primers. Measured with immunoSEQ multiplex PCR; TCRdb has only the in-frame clones, and not every one. The sample includes around 170,000 clones, approximately 88% of them seen just once. Sequenced sample: PBMCs. The receptors here all came from a woman in her fifties or sixties in good health and CMV-seropositive.

The V gene is TRBV5-5, the J gene TRBJ2-6, with 7 positions matching TRBD1. CDR1 SGHKS and CDR2 YYEKEE come from the germline V gene (reference sequence). V lost 0 bases and J lost 0; bases outside the gene matches: 3. This CDR3 has 17 residues. The CDR3: CASSLGQGLSGANVLTF. Written as DNA, the CDR3 is TGTGCCAGCAGCTTGGGACAGGGCCTCTCTGGGGCCAACGTCCTGACTTTC.

V usage is TRBV7-2 and J usage is TRBJ1-4, with D unresolved. V was clipped by 0 bases and J by 2 bases, with 16 bases between them. The CDR3 consists of 18 residues. Germline values: CDR1 SGHTA, CDR2 FQGNSA. CDR3 amino acids: CASSLALWPIRTNEKLFF. The CDR3 nucleotides read TGTGCCAGCAGCTTAGCGTTGTGGCCCATCCGTACTAATGAAAAACTGTTTTTT.

V usage is TRBV15 and J usage is TRBJ1-3, with D hard to call. The CDR3 spans 16 residues. The germline V and J ends were trimmed by 0 bases and 0 bases, with 9 bases remaining between them. In germline, CDR1 is LNHNV, CDR2 YYDKDF (reference sequence). The CDR3 region is CATSRDLADSGNTIYF. The CDR3 DNA reads TGTGCCACCAGCAGAGATCTGGCAGACTCTGGAAACACCATATATTTT.

Comments on this clone: A junction boundary mismatches the germline segment, possibly from a read error. The J gene is TRBJ1-1, the V gene TRBV6-5, with 7 bases fitting TRBD1. Looked up from germline, CDR1 is MNHEY and CDR2 is SVGAGI. The CDR3 totals 15 residues. CDR3 nucleotides: TGTGCCAGCACCAGAACAGGGGCTGTGAACACTGAAGCTCTCTTT. Its protein product is CASTRTGAVNTEALF.

A remark on this clone: An end of the junction does not agree with germline; a read error may underlie this. The CDR3 here is CASGSDLTDTQCF. In DNA form, the CDR3 reads TGTGCCAGCGGTAGCGACCTCACAGATACGCAGTGTTTT. This chain connects TRBV7-2 to TRBJ2-3; D may be TRBD2 (5 bases). Germline CDR1 is SGHTA and CDR2 is FQGNSA. The CDR3 loop spans 13 amino acids.

The chain uses TRBV15 and TRBJ1-2; D remains ambiguous. V was clipped by 0 bases and J by 4 bases, with 9 bases between them. The length of the CDR3 is 14 residues. Germline V gene sequence: CDR1 LNHNV, CDR2 YYDKDF (reference sequence). The CDR3 spells CATSRDAGGYGYTF. CDR3 in DNA: TGTGCCACCAGCAGAGATGCAGGAGGCTATGGCTACACCTTC.

The V call is TRBV6-1, the J call TRBJ1-1, with 7 bases matching TRBD1. Trimming cost V 4 bases and J 7 bases; bases outside gene matches: 12. The CDR3 has 15 residues. Germline V gene data show CDR1 as MNHNS and CDR2 as SASEGT. The CDR3 region has the DNA TGTGCCAGCAGTGCCGGGGCAGGGGGGTATGATGAAGCTTTCTTT. Amino acid sequence: CASSAGAGGYDEAFF.

The CDR3 sequence: CASKLGLENTGELFF. In nucleotides, the CDR3 is TGCGCCAGCAAACTCGGACTAGAGAACACCGGGGAGCTGTTTTTT. The chain employs TRBV5-1 and TRBJ2-2, with TRBD2 identical over 7 bases. Germline V lookup: CDR1 SGHRS, CDR2 YFSETQ. Trimming removed 6 bases from V and 1 base from J; junction bases left unmatched: 6. The length of the CDR3 is 15 residues.

The CDR3 here is CASSIYREDNTEAFF. The CDR3 region has the DNA TGTGCCAGTAGTATTTACAGGGAAGATAACACTGAAGCTTTCTTT. This chain uses TRBV19 with TRBJ1-1; tentatively, D is TRBD1 (6 bases). Germline V lookup: CDR1 LNHDA, CDR2 SQIVND (reference sequence). Deletions cut 3 bases from V and 2 bases from J, with 13 bases between. This CDR3 region has 15 residues. Based on the CDR3 plus reference TRBV19 and TRBJ1-1, the full variable domain is DGGITQSPKYLFRKEGQNVTLSCEQNLNHDAMYWYRQDPGQGLRLIYYSQIVNDFQKGDIAEGYSVSREKKESFPLTVTSAQKNPTAFYLCASSIYREDNTEAFFGQGTRLTVV.

Here the CDR3 reads CASSSAGAYGYTF. In DNA form, the CDR3 reads TGTGCCAGCAGTTCCGCAGGCGCCTATGGCTACACCTTC. The J gene is TRBJ1-2, the V gene TRBV28; no clear D gene. V shed 4 bases and J shed 4 bases, with 10 bases lying between them. Looked up from germline, CDR1 is MDHEN and CDR2 is SYDVKM. The CDR3 runs 13 residues.